These T cell receptor beta chains were read from a single sample in a study of cytomegalovirus exposure and HLA in healthy donors. Clones were read by immunoSEQ multiplex PCR, and TCRdb kept only the in-frame ones, dropping some. The data contain over 85,000 clones, roughly four fifths of them singletons. Sequencing input: PBMCs. The receptors stem from a middle-aged man in good health and CMV-seropositive. CDR3s include the opening cysteine and the closing phenylalanine or tryptophan. A D gene is named only where the DNA matches it firmly. Clone size, where shown, is once, few, many, or a class for clones that have expanded.

j_gene,abundance,v_gene,d_gene,CDR3nt,CDR3aa
TRBJ1-4,NA,TRBV18,NA,TGTGCCAGCTCAGGGAGGGAAAAACTGTTTTTT,CASSGREKLFF
TRBJ1-1,NA,TRBV7-8,TRBD1,TGTGCCAGCAGCTTCCCAGGGGGCTATGCTTTCTTT,CASSFPGGYAFF
TRBJ1-5,NA,TRBV27,TRBD1,TGTGCCAGCAGTCGACGCGGGACAGCCAACAGCAATCAGCCCCAGCATTTT,CASSRRGTANSNQPQHF
TRBJ1-5,few,TRBV19,TRBD1,TGTGCCAGTAGTCTTTTTACCGGGACAGGCAACAATCAGCCCCAGCATTTT,CASSLFTGTGNNQPQHF
TRBJ2-2,NA,TRBV15,TRBD1,TGTGCCACCAGCAGGGAGGACAGGGGGCCGTACACCGGGGAGCTGTTTTTT,CATSREDRGPYTGELFF
TRBJ2-3,once,TRBV5-1,NA,TGCGCCGGCAGCGTAGCTGATACCACAGATACGCAGTATTTT,CAGSVADTTDTQYF
TRBJ2-3,NA,TRBV7-7,TRBD2,TGTGCTAGCAGCCCGGGGGGGAGGACAGATACGCAGTATTTT,CASSPGGRTDTQYF
TRBJ1-5,NA,TRBV28,TRBD1,TGTGCCAGCAGCCTCAGGGGGAGGCAGCCCCAGCATTTT,CASSLRGRQPQHF
TRBJ1-5,NA,TRBV28,NA,TGTGCCAGCAGTTTAAAACTGGGAGGGGGCAATCAGCCCCAGCATTTT,CASSLKLGGGNQPQHF
TRBJ1-1,NA,TRBV7-6,TRBD1,TGTGCCAGCAGCGCTGACAGGGGTTGGGGGAACACTGAAGCTTTCTTT,CASSADRGWGNTEAFF
TRBJ2-1,once,TRBV7-9,NA,TGTTCCAGCAGCTTATCAGGGAGGTCCGACAATGAGCAGTTCTTC,CSSSLSGRSDNEQFF
TRBJ2-2,NA,TRBV6-8,NA,TGTGCCGCAGGTCTGTTTTACACCGGGGAGCTGTTTTTT,CAAGLFYTGELFF
TRBJ1-3,NA,TRBV28,NA,TGTGCCAGCAGTTTGGGGGGAATCTCTGGAAACACCATATATTTT,CASSLGGISGNTIYF
TRBJ1-2,NA,TRBV6-5,NA,TGTGCCAGCAGCATAGGGGGTGGCTACACCTTC,CASSIGGGYTF
TRBJ2-7,NA,TRBV11-2,NA,TGTGCCAGCAGAGCCCTGGCGGGGGAGCAGTACTTC,CASRALAGEQYF
TRBJ2-2,NA,TRBV6-1,NA,TGTGCCAGGGGGGGGCTAGCGGAAGGTGGAGGGGAGCTGTTTTTT,CARGGLAEGGGELFF
TRBJ1-5,NA,TRBV4-1,NA,TGCGCCAGCAGCCCTCTGTGGGGCAGCAATCAGCCCCAGCATTTT,CASSPLWGSNQPQHF
TRBJ2-1,few,TRBV5-1,NA,TGCGCCAGCAGTGACTCTGGCAATGAGCAGTTCTTC,CASSDSGNEQFF
TRBJ1-1,NA,TRBV28,NA,TGTGCCAGCGCCAACACAGGGAACACTGAAGCTTTCTTT,CASANTGNTEAFF
TRBJ2-2,once,TRBV6-1,TRBD2,TGTGCCAGCCGCGGACTAGCGGTAAACACCGGGGAGCTGTTTTTT,CASRGLAVNTGELFF
TRBJ2-7,NA,TRBV10-2,NA,TGCGCCGTCCGGGTAACAGGGTTCTACGAGCAGTACTTC,CAVRVTGFYEQYF
TRBJ2-5,NA,TRBV19,NA,TGTGCCAGTAGAGCGACAGGGAGGCAAGAGACCCAGTACTTC,CASRATGRQETQYF
TRBJ2-7,NA,TRBV18,TRBD2,TGTGCCAGCTCCAGGACTAGCGGAGATCCCTACGAGCAGTACTTC,CASSRTSGDPYEQYF
TRBJ1-2,few,TRBV27,NA,TGTGCCAGCAGTTTAGCGCAGGCAGCCGGTGCTGGCTACACCTTC,CASSLAQAAGAGYTF
TRBJ1-5,NA,TRBV6-5,NA,TGTGCCAGCAGTTTCGGGGGGCTTCACGATCAGCCCCAGCATTTT,CASSFGGLHDQPQHF
TRBJ2-3,NA,TRBV28,NA,TGTGCCAGCAGCAACTCGGACTCAGATACGCAGTATTTT,CASSNSDSDTQYF
TRBJ1-5,NA,TRBV4-1,NA,TGCGCCAGCTCATTCAGGGCAGGGGAAGACCAGCCCCAGCATTTT,CASSFRAGEDQPQHF
TRBJ1-6,NA,TRBV7-6,NA,TGTGCCAGCAGCTTAGATCCCCCGACTAAAGGAAATTCACCCCTCCACTTT,CASSLDPPTKGNSPLHF
TRBJ1-6,few,TRBV28,NA,TGTGCCAGCAGTATCCTCGCTGGGGAGGATAATTCACCCCTCCACTTT,CASSILAGEDNSPLHF
TRBJ1-2,NA,TRBV28,NA,TGTGCCAGCAGTTCCCGGGGGGGCGGTGGCTACACCTTC,CASSSRGGGGYTF
TRBJ1-1,NA,TRBV27,NA,TGTGCCAGCAGTTTAGGGCAGGGGTGGGCTGAAGCTTTCTTT,CASSLGQGWAEAFF
TRBJ2-4,NA,TRBV10-1,TRBD2,TGCGCCAGCAGTGATCCCGGGGCTAGCGGAGAAATACTTCAGTACTTC,CASSDPGASGEILQYF
TRBJ2-5,NA,TRBV11-2,NA,TGTGCCAGCAGCCCAGGACACCTGCAGGAGACCCAGTACTTC,CASSPGHLQETQYF
TRBJ2-1,NA,TRBV5-1,NA,TGCGCCAGCAGCTTCCTCCCCTCGACAGGAGGCTACAATGAGCAGTTCTTC,CASSFLPSTGGYNEQFF
TRBJ2-5,NA,TRBV7-9,TRBD2,TGTGCCAGCAGAGACGGAGCGGGGGGGCCAGAAGAGACCCAGTACTTC,CASRDGAGGPEETQYF
TRBJ2-7,NA,TRBV6-1,NA,TGTGCCAGCAGTGAACGGTGGGGGCGCGAGGGCTACGAGCAGTACTTC,CASSERWGREGYEQYF
TRBJ2-7,NA,TRBV6-5,TRBD1,TGTGCCAGCAGTTACGACTCCGGGACAGGGACCTACGAGCAGTACTTC,CASSYDSGTGTYEQYF
TRBJ1-3,NA,TRBV18,NA,TGTGCCAGCTCACTACGCCAGTTGACAGCCTTTATCTCTGGAAACACCATATATTTT,CASSLRQLTAFISGNTIYF
TRBJ1-1,NA,TRBV7-8,NA,TGTGCCAGCAGCTTAGCAGGGGGGGTGAACACTGAAGCTTTCTTT,CASSLAGGVNTEAFF
TRBJ1-4,NA,TRBV28,NA,TGTGCCAGCGGGGGGGCCCAAGATGAAAAACTGTTTTTT,CASGGAQDEKLFF
TRBJ1-1,few,TRBV28,NA,TGTGCCAGCAGTGCCGCCTGGCAGGGCACTGAAGCTTTCTTT,CASSAAWQGTEAFF
TRBJ2-1,NA,TRBV28,TRBD1,TGTGCCAGCAGTTGGGGACAGGGGGACAATGAGCAGTTCTTC,CASSWGQGDNEQFF
TRBJ2-2,NA,TRBV6-5,NA,TGTGCCAGCACCGAAACTAACACCGGGGAGCTGTTTTTT,CASTETNTGELFF